This TCR beta chain originates from a study of CD8 T cells in Susac syndrome. TCR beta from blood CD8+ and CD4+ T cells was sequenced. The multiple sclerosis control group comprised treatment-naive patients with stable or active relapsing-remitting disease. Reverse transcription of roughly 0.5 to 1 ug RNA used random hexamers. TCRdb re-analysed the immunoSEQ multiplex PCR reads in MiXCR, keeping a single row per CDR3 protein. The profile shows roughly 150,000 distinct CDR3 sequences, roughly 95% of them singletons. With 0 bases removed from V and 6 bases from J, the gap between germline ends came to 7 bases. The CDR3 length is 13 residues. CDR1 and CDR2 from the germline V gene are SGDLS and YYNGEE.

The specimen sequenced was CD8+ T cells from PBMCs. This clonotype originated in a human donor with multiple sclerosis. The chain is built from TRBV9 and TRBJ2-1; unclear D gene. CDR3 DNA: TGTGCCAGCAGCGTAGATCAACTCAATGAGCAGTTCTTC. Encoded protein: CASSVDQLNEQFF. Using reference TRBV9 and TRBJ2-1 for the parts outside the CDR3, the full variable domain is DSGVTQTPKHLITATGQRVTLRCSPRSGDLSVYWYQQSLDQGLQFLIQYYNGEERAKGNILERFSAQQFPDLHSELNLSSLELGDSALYFCASSVDQLNEQFFGPGTRLTVL.